This TCR beta chain originates from a study of OX40 agonist ivuxolimab in advanced cancers. Study at large: Ivuxolimab, an agonist antibody against OX40 (CD134), was given to patients. Study-level findings and limits: Normalized T-cell clonal expansion was also low in a subset of nonresponders.

Details on this clone: What it binds is not known.

Sequencing used immunoSEQ multiplex PCR; TCRdb keeps in-frame clones, though not all of them. Of about 72,000 clones listed, roughly nine tenths are singletons. The junction had 6 bases not matched to a gene; V was cut back by 0 bases and J by 5 bases. Germline loops: CDR1 SGHRS, CDR2 YFSETQ. This CDR3 is built from 17 residues. Autoimmune disease history or systemic immunosuppression was exclusionary. The chain carries TRBV5-1 and TRBJ2-5; 14 bases match TRBD2. The origin of this receptor is an adult with an advanced solid tumor such as melanoma, head and neck, liver or kidney cancer. The sequences come from CD4+ or CD8+ T cells sorted from blood, collected in a trial of the OX40 agonist ivuxolimab. The CDR3 protein is CASSLGGTSGGGETQYF. The CDR3 bases are TGCGCCAGCAGCTTGGGAGGGACTAGCGGGGGAGGCGAGACCCAGTACTTC. Full variable domain (outside the CDR3, taken from reference TRBV5-1 and TRBJ2-5): KAGVTQTPRYLIKTRGQQVTLSCSPISGHRSVSWYQQTPGQGLQFLFEYFSETQRNKGNFPGRFSGRQFSNSRSEMNVSTLELGDSALYLCASSLGGTSGGGETQYFGPGTRLLVL.